This T cell receptor (beta chain) was captured in a study of T cells in Graves' hyperthyroidism and ophthalmopathy (dated by TCRdb to between 2018 and 2021). Regarding the study in general: Peripheral blood samples were taken at initial diagnosis, before any treatment was given. A discovery cohort of roughly 100 patients, approximately 45 with Graves' ophthalmopathy and about 60 with stable Graves' hyperthyroidism, was used to find distinguishing TCR V-J signatures. Prospective prediction of ophthalmopathy was tested in an independent validation cohort consisting of 18 to 20 hyperthyroidism patients and more than 15 patients who later progressed to ophthalmopathy. For training and testing, the 110 or so patients in the discovery cohort were randomly divided in a 7:3 ratio. In about six Graves' hyperthyroidism patients, the study also compared T-cell repertoires from thyroid tissue with T-cell repertoires from blood. Following sampling, methimazole starting at 30 mg daily was given to hyperthyroidism patients, and high-dose intravenous methylprednisolone was given to ophthalmopathy patients. According to the paper, TCR Vbeta CDR3 sequencing was carried out on 135 peripheral blood samples, which came from more than 40 ophthalmopathy, around 74 hyperthyroidism and about 17 progressor patients.

General findings and caveats noted by the study authors: Most expanded thyroid clonotypes (frequency above 0.001) were also detected in blood, a finding suggesting that blood repertoires may reflect thyroid immune responses. No statistical method was used to fix the sample size in advance, and group allocation was not hidden from the investigators. In cross-validation, a model built on a 13 V-J signature told ophthalmopathy apart from stable hyperthyroidism with approximately 90% sensitivity and about 81% specificity, and in testing the same model reached 80%/75%. In validation, the model predicted progression to ophthalmopathy a median of about 6.5 months before onset, with approximately 68% sensitivity and around 76% specificity.

From cysteine to phenylalanine, the CDR3 is 15 amino acids long. Just CDR3 DNA is preserved here, 45 bases in frame from base 1. Relative to germline, V is missing 8 bases and J is missing 3 bases, with 6 bases of the junction outside any gene match. The germline V gene provides CDR1 MNHNS and CDR2 SASEGT. Ophthalmopathy patients had moderately to severely active disease, Clinical Activity Score of at least 3, NOSPECS grade of at least 4, and duration under 3 months. The study excluded patients with uncontrolled infections, other autoimmune diseases, pregnancy or lactation. Diagnoses relied on clinical symptoms, serum thyroxine and TRAb, thyroid ultrasound and orbital computed tomography. PBMCs were separated from 10 ml of fresh peripheral blood using Ficoll-Paque density gradient centrifugation. Total RNA was extracted with Trizol reagent, and quality was checked on an Agilent 2100 Bioanalyzer. The TCR beta CDR3 regions were amplified from RNA transcripts. The first round of RT-PCR for the TCR CDR3 was performed with the HTBI primer set and the Qiagen OneStep RT-PCR kit. The libraries were constructed in a second round of multiplex PCR and then size-selected and purified. The libraries were sequenced on an Illumina HiSeq2000 using paired-end 100 bp reads. In the authors' own workflow: SOAPnuke was used to process the raw data, removing reads that contained adapters or uncalled bases, had a mean Phred below 15, or lacked an exact match to the constant primer or identifier. COPE v1.2.5 was used to merge high-quality paired reads, and clonotypes were defined as unique nucleotide sequences. Clonotypes were aligned to IMGT TRBV, TRBD and TRBJ reference segments using MiTCR v1.1. The analysis included only V-J combinations with a frequency above 0.0001, which together covered about 99% of the repertoires. A TCS score was defined as the ratio between F50 (clonal expansion) and ExV (chaos), using BLOSUM62-based TCRdist between CDR3 peptides within each V-J. Welch's t-statistics and random forest reduced fewer than 550 V-J features to fewer than 15, which were used in a naive Bayes classifier (R e1071). In-frame beta chains were kept once TCRdb had trimmed the public reads at Q25 with fastp and called clones with MiXCR. Each entry merges the rows of one CDR3 protein and shows their most common DNA and genes. TCRdb's processing, not the authors', yielded these V and J calls. Recorded for this sample are around 490,000 distinct CDR3 sequences; 15% to 20% of them occurred a single time. The top ten hold about half of the sample.

Comment on this clonotype: The antigen it binds to is not known. There are no base qualities to consult, and no much larger clone falls within one base.

Material: blood. This TCR was recovered from a middle-aged man with Graves' ophthalmopathy. The sequence links TRBV6-1 to TRBJ2-3, with 12 bases matching TRBD2. The CDR3 corresponds to CASGLTSGRTDTQYF. The nucleotide sequence reads TGTGCCAGCGGATTAACTAGCGGGAGGACAGATACGCAGTATTTT.